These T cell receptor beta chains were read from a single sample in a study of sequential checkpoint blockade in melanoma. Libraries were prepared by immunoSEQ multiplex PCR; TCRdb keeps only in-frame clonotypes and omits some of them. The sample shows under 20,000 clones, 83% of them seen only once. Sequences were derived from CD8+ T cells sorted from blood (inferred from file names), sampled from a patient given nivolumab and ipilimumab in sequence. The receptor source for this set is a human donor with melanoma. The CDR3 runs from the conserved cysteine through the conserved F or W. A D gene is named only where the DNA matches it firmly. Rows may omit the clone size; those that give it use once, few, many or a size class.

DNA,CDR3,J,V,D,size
TGTGCCACCAGGGGAGCGGGAGGCGGCTCCTACGAGCAGTACTTC,CATRGAGGGSYEQYF,TRBJ2-7,TRBV15,TRBD2,NA
TGTGCCATCAGTGAGTTCTTTAGGCCAGGGACTAATGAAAAACTGTTTTTT,CAISEFFRPGTNEKLFF,TRBJ1-4,TRBV10-3,NA,few
TGTGCCAGCAGGGATATACGGGAATCCGCCGCCTTC,CASRDIRESAAF,TRBJ1-2,TRBV7-3,NA,NA
TGTGCCAGTAGTATTCTGGGACTAGCGCAAGAGACCCAGTACTTC,CASSILGLAQETQYF,TRBJ2-5,TRBV19,TRBD2,NA
TGTGCCAGTAGTATAGTGGGGCTATCCCCAGGAGTCGGCAATGAGCAGTTCTTC,CASSIVGLSPGVGNEQFF,TRBJ2-1,TRBV19,NA,NA
TGTGCCAGCAGTGCCCCAGCCAGGGAAAGGTACTTC,CASSAPARERYF,TRBJ2-7,TRBV6-1,NA,NA
TGTGCCAGCTCAGCAGGGTCGGCCACAGATACGCAGTATTTT,CASSAGSATDTQYF,TRBJ2-3,TRBV18,NA,once
TGTGCCAGCAGCTTTGGGACAGGGGACGGCTACACCTTC,CASSFGTGDGYTF,TRBJ1-2,TRBV7-9,TRBD1,few
TGTGCCAGCAGTGGGCGGACTAACTATGGCTACACCTTC,CASSGRTNYGYTF,TRBJ1-2,TRBV6-1,NA,NA
TGTGCCAGCAGTTACTCACTCCGGAAGCGTAATGAAAAACTGTTTTTT,CASSYSLRKRNEKLFF,TRBJ1-4,TRBV6-5,NA,NA
TGTGCCAGCAGGGGGGCGTTCTTTTCTGAAGCTTTCTTT,CASRGAFFSEAFF,TRBJ1-1,TRBV14,NA,NA
TGTGCCAGCAGTGGCCTAGTCCAGCTAGCGGGAGTGGGGAATGAGCAGTTCTTC,CASSGLVQLAGVGNEQFF,TRBJ2-1,TRBV6-1,TRBD2,once
TGTGCCACCAGCAGAGAAACGGCGGCGTTACCTAACACCTTC,CATSRETAALPNTF,TRBJ1-2,TRBV15,NA,NA
TGTGCCAGCAGCGCAACAGGGGAAGCTTTCTTT,CASSATGEAFF,TRBJ1-1,TRBV5-4,NA,once
TGTGCCAGCAGCTTAGGAGGGGAGCAGTTCTTC,CASSLGGEQFF,TRBJ2-1,TRBV7-9,NA,NA
TGCGCCAGCAGCTTGCGGCAGGGTTCCGTCCACGAGCAGTACTTC,CASSLRQGSVHEQYF,TRBJ2-7,TRBV5-1,NA,NA
TGTGCCAGCAGTGAAGGGACTAGCCAATACAATGAGCAGTTCTTC,CASSEGTSQYNEQFF,TRBJ2-1,TRBV2,TRBD2,once
TGTGCCAGTAGTGTGACTAGCGGGACCACAGATACGCAGTATTTT,CASSVTSGTTDTQYF,TRBJ2-3,TRBV19,TRBD2,large
TGTGCCAGCAGCCTATTGGAGCGCCCCAATGAGCAGTTCTTC,CASSLLERPNEQFF,TRBJ2-1,TRBV7-9,NA,NA
TGTGCCAGTAGTATGACAGTTTCTGGAAACACCATATATTTT,CASSMTVSGNTIYF,TRBJ1-3,TRBV19,NA,few
TGCGCCAGCAGCTTTACAGGCTACCAAGAGACCCAGTACTTC,CASSFTGYQETQYF,TRBJ2-5,TRBV5-1,NA,NA
TGTGCCAGCAGCGCCCATAGTGTTCATGAGCAGTTCTTC,CASSAHSVHEQFF,TRBJ2-1,TRBV7-9,NA,NA
TGTGCCAGCAGTTTAGTAAGCGGTACCGGGGAGCTGTTTTTT,CASSLVSGTGELFF,TRBJ2-2,TRBV27,NA,NA
TGCGCCAGCAGCTCCGGGACAGGGGGCGCCTTGGGCCCGGTGGAGCTGTTTTTT,CASSSGTGGALGPVELFF,TRBJ2-2,TRBV5-1,TRBD1,NA
TGTGCCAGCAGTTTATCGGGACAGGTCTACGAGCAGTACTTC,CASSLSGQVYEQYF,TRBJ2-7,TRBV28,TRBD1,NA
TGCAGCGTTGAAGAGACTAGCGGATTCTACGAGCAGTACTTC,CSVEETSGFYEQYF,TRBJ2-7,TRBV29-1,TRBD2,NA
TGTGCCGGTACGGGACAGGGGCACACTGAAGCTTTCTTT,CAGTGQGHTEAFF,TRBJ1-1,TRBV6-5,TRBD1,NA
TGTGCCACCGGGACTTCCTACGAGCAGTACTTC,CATGTSYEQYF,TRBJ2-7,TRBV19,NA,NA
TGTGCCAGCAGCTTAAGGCCGATTTACCAGGAAAGCTCCTATAATTCACCCCTCCACTTT,CASSLRPIYQESSYNSPLHF,TRBJ1-6,TRBV7-5,NA,few
TGCGCCAGCAGCTCGCGGAGCGGGATCACCTACGAGCAGTACTTC,CASSSRSGITYEQYF,TRBJ2-7,TRBV5-1,TRBD2,once
TGCGCCAGCAGCTTGGAAACTTCCTACGAGCAGTACTTC,CASSLETSYEQYF,TRBJ2-7,TRBV5-1,NA,NA
TGTGCCAGCAGCCGAACTAGTCTCAGGAACACTGAAGCCTTCTTT,CASSRTSLRNTEAFF,TRBJ1-1,TRBV7-9,NA,NA
TGTGCCAGCAGCCCCTTCGTAGGGGCTGAAGTGTATGGCTACACCTTC,CASSPFVGAEVYGYTF,TRBJ1-2,TRBV7-9,NA,NA
TGTGCCAGCAGTCTCCCAAGGACGGGGACTAGCGGGAGTCAAGATACGCAGTATTTT,CASSLPRTGTSGSQDTQYF,TRBJ2-3,TRBV28,TRBD2,NA
TGTGCCAGCAGCCCCAAGCAGGTCGCCTCCTACGAGCAGTACTTC,CASSPKQVASYEQYF,TRBJ2-7,TRBV27,NA,NA
TGTGCCAGCAGCTTCCAGGGTAATCAGCCCCAGCATTTT,CASSFQGNQPQHF,TRBJ1-5,TRBV5-4,NA,NA
TGCAGCGTTGAAGGACTTAACCCCTACGAGCAGTACTTC,CSVEGLNPYEQYF,TRBJ2-7,TRBV29-1,NA,NA
TGTGCCAGCAGTGAACTAAGGGGCCTGGATACGCAGTATTTT,CASSELRGLDTQYF,TRBJ2-3,TRBV6-1,NA,NA
TGTGCCAGCAGTTTAGGTTTGGGCTCCGTACAAAATGAGCAGTTCTTC,CASSLGLGSVQNEQFF,TRBJ2-1,TRBV27,NA,NA
TGTGCCAGCAGTTTCCGGAGCACAGATACGCAGTATTTT,CASSFRSTDTQYF,TRBJ2-3,TRBV27,NA,NA
TGTGCCACCAGCAGAGATTCCGGGAGCCCCGAGCAGTTCTTC,CATSRDSGSPEQFF,TRBJ2-1,TRBV15,NA,NA
TGTGCCAGCAGTGCCTTCGACAGGGACTATGGCTACACCTTC,CASSAFDRDYGYTF,TRBJ1-2,TRBV6-1,TRBD1,NA
TGTGCCAGCAGCCCGACAGGGGGCCACGGGGAGCTGTTTTTT,CASSPTGGHGELFF,TRBJ2-2,TRBV6-5,TRBD1,NA
TGTGCCAGCAGCTTTACACTGCTAGGTGGCAATCAGCCCCAGCATTTT,CASSFTLLGGNQPQHF,TRBJ1-5,TRBV5-5,NA,NA
TGTGCCAGTAGTACCAGCGGGAATGGGTTGAATGAGCAGTTCTTC,CASSTSGNGLNEQFF,TRBJ2-1,TRBV19,TRBD2,NA
TGTGCCACCAGCAGAACACGGGACAGATCCCAAGAGACCCAGTACTTC,CATSRTRDRSQETQYF,TRBJ2-5,TRBV15,TRBD1,NA
TGTGCCAGCAGTCCCCTGGGGCTAGCGGGAGGGTACGAGCAGTACTTC,CASSPLGLAGGYEQYF,TRBJ2-7,TRBV27,TRBD2,NA
TGTGCCAGCTCACCAGACCCCACCGGGGAGCCGTTTTTT,CASSPDPTGEPFF,TRBJ2-2,TRBV18,NA,once
TGTGCCAGCAGTTACGGGGCCGGCGGGAGATCAGATACGCAGTATTTT,CASSYGAGGRSDTQYF,TRBJ2-3,TRBV6-6,TRBD2,NA
TGCAGCGTTGAATTTCAAGGACAGGCCTCCTACGAGCAGTACTTC,CSVEFQGQASYEQYF,TRBJ2-7,TRBV29-1,TRBD1,NA
TGCGCCAGCAGCCAACACACCTTCACCGGGGAGCTGTTTTTT,CASSQHTFTGELFF,TRBJ2-2,TRBV4-1,NA,NA
TGTGCCAGCAGCTCGGACAGATTAGGACCTGAAGCTTTCTTT,CASSSDRLGPEAFF,TRBJ1-1,TRBV7-9,NA,few